This T cell receptor (beta chain) derives from a study of T cells in Graves' hyperthyroidism and ophthalmopathy. General observations from the study: A model of 13 V-J features distinguished ophthalmopathy from stable hyperthyroidism.

This clonotype was recorded many times. Its cognate antigen is unknown. Amplification yielded TCR beta CDR3 regions, with RNA transcripts as the source. First-round RT-PCR of the TCR CDR3 relied on the HTBI primer set. From the multiplex PCR reads, TCRdb called clonotypes with MiXCR, one entry per CDR3 protein. The sample lists some 690,000 distinct CDR3 sequences, about 18% occurring once. The sequencing sample was made of blood. This sequence was found in a man aged 50 to 60 with Graves' hyperthyroidism.

CDR3 sequence (DNA): TGTGCCAGCAGTGAAGCGCTAGCAGGAGGGGGGGAGACCCAGTACTTC. This codes for CASSEALAGGGETQYF. The chain employs TRBV2 and TRBJ2-5; TRBD1 or TRBD2 may be the D gene (6 bases each). V lost 0 bases, J lost 5 bases, and 16 bases lay in between. Germline V gene lookup returns CDR1 SNHLY and CDR2 FYNNEI. The CDR3 runs to 16 residues.